The source of this T cell receptor beta chain is a study of post-analysis software for immune sequencing data. cDNA libraries for TCR beta contained unique molecular identifiers. TCRdb re-derived calls from the PCR reads in MiXCR, one entry per CDR3 protein. The sample contains about 160,000 distinct CDR3 sequences, around 36% of which appear only once. Germline V gene sequence: CDR1 SGHDN, CDR2 FVKESK. Trimming shortened V by 4 bases and J by 0 bases, and 10 bases separated the two germline ends. There are 15 residues in the CDR3. This clonotype appeared a few times. The rearrangement uses TRBV14 and TRBJ2-1; the D gene is possibly TRBD2 (5 bases). This clonotype was obtained from a girl between 5 and 17 years old with multiple sclerosis. Sequenced here: blood, sampled after autologous hematopoietic stem cell transplantation. The CDR3 loop reads CASSPRVSSYNEQFF. For the CDR3, the DNA is TGTGCCAGCAGCCCGCGGGTGAGCTCCTACAATGAGCAGTTCTTC.